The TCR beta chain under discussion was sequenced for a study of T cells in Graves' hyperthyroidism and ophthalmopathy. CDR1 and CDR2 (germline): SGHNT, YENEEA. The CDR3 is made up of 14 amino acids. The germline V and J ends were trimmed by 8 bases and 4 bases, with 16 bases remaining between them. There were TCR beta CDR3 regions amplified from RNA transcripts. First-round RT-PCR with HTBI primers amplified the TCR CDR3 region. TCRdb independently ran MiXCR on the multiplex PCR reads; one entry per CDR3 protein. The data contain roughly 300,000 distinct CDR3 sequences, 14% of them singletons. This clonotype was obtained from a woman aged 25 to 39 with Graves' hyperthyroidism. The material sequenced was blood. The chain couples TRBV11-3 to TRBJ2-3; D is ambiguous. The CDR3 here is CASSFGTVSDTQYF. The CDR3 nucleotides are TGTGCCAGCTCTTTCGGAACTGTATCAGATACGCAGTATTTT.